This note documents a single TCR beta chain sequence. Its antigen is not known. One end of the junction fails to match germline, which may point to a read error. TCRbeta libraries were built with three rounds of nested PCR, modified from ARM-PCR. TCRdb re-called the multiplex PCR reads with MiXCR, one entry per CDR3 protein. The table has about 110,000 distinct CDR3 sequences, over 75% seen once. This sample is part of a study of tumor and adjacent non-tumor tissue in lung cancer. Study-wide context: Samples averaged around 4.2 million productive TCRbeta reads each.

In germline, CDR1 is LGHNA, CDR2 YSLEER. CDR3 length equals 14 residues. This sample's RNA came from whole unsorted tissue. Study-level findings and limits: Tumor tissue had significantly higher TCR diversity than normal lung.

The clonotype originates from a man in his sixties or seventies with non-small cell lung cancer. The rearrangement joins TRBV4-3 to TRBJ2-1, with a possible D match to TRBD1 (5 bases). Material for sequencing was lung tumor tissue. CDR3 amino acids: CASSQDFGANDQIF. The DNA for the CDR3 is TGCGCCAGCAGCCAAGATTTTGGGGCGAATGACCAGATCTTC.